Listed here is a single TCR beta chain. This entry is derived from a study of control samples from healthy donors and cancer patients. Profiled with immunoSEQ multiplex PCR; TCRdb holds only in-frame clones, not every one. This sample's table reports some 180,000 clones. CDR1 MDHEN and CDR2 SYDVKM come from the germline V gene. Trimming at V came to 5 bases and at J to 4 bases, leaving 8 bases not matched to a gene. The CDR3 contains 15 residues. The sequenced sample consisted of blood. The source of this sequence is a woman aged 25 to 39 in good health. V is TRBV28 and J is TRBJ1-2; 9 positions agree with TRBD1. As DNA, the CDR3 is TGTGCCAGCAGTCTACCACAGGGGGCGCCCTATGGCTACACCTTC. As protein: CASSLPQGAPYGYTF.